This T cell receptor (beta chain) was observed in a study of T cell responses to AZD1222 COVID-19 vaccine. This CDR3 has 13 amino acids. The ends lost 6 bases at V and 2 bases at J; junction bases unmatched: 3. Germline V gene sequence: CDR1 SNHLY, CDR2 FYNNEI. Measured with immunoSEQ multiplex PCR; TCRdb has only the in-frame clones, and not every one. This table has fewer than 95,000 clones, approximately 92% appearing once. This sequence originates from an adult in good health. The chain uses TRBV2 and TRBJ1-1, with 7 bases aligning to TRBD1. The material was peripheral blood, obtained on day 0 of AZD1222 vaccination. The CDR3 reads CASRRDRNTEAFF. DNA of the CDR3: TGTGCCAGCAGAAGGGACAGAAACACTGAAGCTTTCTTT.